What follows are 2 T cell receptor beta chains derived from one specimen sequenced in a study of shared clonotypes between healthy human individuals. The table came from immunoSEQ multiplex PCR; TCRdb's copy has only in-frame clones and leaves some out. The table shows approximately 980,000 clones, with 76% occurring only once. The specimen was memory CD4+ T cells sorted from blood. The subset denotes: CD45RA-negative fraction. These receptors were collected from a man between 18 and 35 years old in good health.

Remarks on this clone: Other DNA sequences of this sample code for an identical CDR3. The rearrangement uses TRBV28 and TRBJ1-4; perhaps TRBD1 as D (6 bases). Germline CDR1 is MDHEN and CDR2 is SYDVKM. The CDR3 is 13 amino acids. Trimming took 3 bases from V and 8 from J, leaving 10 bases between them. This CDR3 reads CASSLGGTEKLFF. The CDR3, as DNA: TGTGCCAGCAGTTTGGGCGGGACAGAAAAACTGTTTTTT.

The chain combines TRBV2 with TRBJ2-7; D is ambiguous. Germline V gives CDR1 SNHLY, CDR2 FYNNEI. Trimming took 1 base from V and 2 from J, leaving 3 bases between them. The CDR3 runs to 12 residues. The CDR3: CASSEEAYEQYF. As DNA, the CDR3 is TGTGCCAGCAGTGAAGAAGCCTACGAGCAGTACTTC.